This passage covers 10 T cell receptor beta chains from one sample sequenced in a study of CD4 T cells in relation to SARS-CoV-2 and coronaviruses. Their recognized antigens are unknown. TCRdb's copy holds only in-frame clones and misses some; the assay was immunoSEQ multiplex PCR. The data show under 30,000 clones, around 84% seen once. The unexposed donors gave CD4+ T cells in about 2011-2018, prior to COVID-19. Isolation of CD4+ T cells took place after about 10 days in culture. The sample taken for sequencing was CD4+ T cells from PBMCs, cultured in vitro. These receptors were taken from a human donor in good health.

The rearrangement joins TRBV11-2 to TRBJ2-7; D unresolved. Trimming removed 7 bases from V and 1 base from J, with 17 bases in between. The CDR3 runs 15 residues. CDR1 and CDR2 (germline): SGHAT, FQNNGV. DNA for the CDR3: TGTGCCAGCACCCCGGGCGATTCCGGATCCTACGAGCAGTACTTC. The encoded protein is CASTPGDSGSYEQYF.

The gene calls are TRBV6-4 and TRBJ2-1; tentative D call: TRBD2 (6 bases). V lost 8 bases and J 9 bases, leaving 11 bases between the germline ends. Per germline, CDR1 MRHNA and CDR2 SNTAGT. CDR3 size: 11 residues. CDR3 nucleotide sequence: TGTGCCAGCTCAAAGGGACTTGAGCAGTTCTTC. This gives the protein CASSKGLEQFF.

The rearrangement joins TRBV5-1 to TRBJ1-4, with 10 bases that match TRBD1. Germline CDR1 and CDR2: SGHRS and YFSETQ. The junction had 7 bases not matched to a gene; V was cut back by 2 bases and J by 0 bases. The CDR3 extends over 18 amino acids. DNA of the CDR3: TGCGCCAGCAGCTTCCGGGACAGGGGACAAACAACTAATGAAAAACTGTTTTTT. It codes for CASSFRDRGQTTNEKLFF.

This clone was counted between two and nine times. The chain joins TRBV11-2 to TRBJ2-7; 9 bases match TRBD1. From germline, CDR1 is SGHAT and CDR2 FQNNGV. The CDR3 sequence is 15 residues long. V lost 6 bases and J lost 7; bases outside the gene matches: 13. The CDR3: CASRQPGQGDQEQYF. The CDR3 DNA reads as TGTGCCAGCAGACAACCGGGACAGGGTGACCAGGAGCAGTACTTC.

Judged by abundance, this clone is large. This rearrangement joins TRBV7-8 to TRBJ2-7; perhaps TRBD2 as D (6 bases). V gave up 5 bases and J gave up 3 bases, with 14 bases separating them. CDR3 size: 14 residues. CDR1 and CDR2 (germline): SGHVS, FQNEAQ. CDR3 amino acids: CASSEREANYEQYF. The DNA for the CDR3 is TGTGCCAGCAGCGAAAGGGAGGCTAACTACGAGCAGTACTTC.

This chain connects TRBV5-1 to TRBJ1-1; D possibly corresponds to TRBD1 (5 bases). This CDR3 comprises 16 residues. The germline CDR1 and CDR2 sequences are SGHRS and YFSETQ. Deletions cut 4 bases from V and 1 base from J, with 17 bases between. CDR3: CASSPPSGPGNTEAFF. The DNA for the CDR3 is TGCGCCAGCAGCCCCCCCTCGGGACCGGGGAACACTGAAGCTTTCTTT. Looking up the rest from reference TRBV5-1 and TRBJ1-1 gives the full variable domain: KAGVTQTPRYLIKTRGQQVTLSCSPISGHRSVSWYQQTPGQGLQFLFEYFSETQRNKGNFPGRFSGRQFSNSRSEMNVSTLELGDSALYLCASSPPSGPGNTEAFFGQGTRLTVV.

The CDR3 loop is CASRQVTANTGELFF. The CDR3 DNA sequence: TGTGCCAGCAGACAAGTGACGGCGAACACCGGGGAGCTGTTTTTT. The chain has TRBV2 and TRBJ2-2; D gene uncertain. Germline V gene data show CDR1 as SNHLY and CDR2 as FYNNEI. The CDR3 has 15 residues. The V end was cut by 6 bases, the J end by 0 bases, with 11 bases between.

The CDR3 is CASSLEAGINSPLHF. In DNA form, the CDR3 reads TGTGCCAGCAGCTTGGAGGCCGGGATTAATTCACCCCTCCACTTT. This chain joins TRBV5-8 and TRBJ1-6; D ambiguous. Per germline, CDR1 SGHTS and CDR2 YDEGEE. Trimming removed 0 bases at V and 6 bases at J, with 10 bases between. The CDR3 is made up of 15 amino acids.

As DNA, the CDR3 is TGTGCCAGCAGTTCATCCCGGGACATTTCGTACAGCTCCTACAATGAGCAGTTCTTC. This codes for CASSSSRDISYSSYNEQFF. J is TRBJ2-1 and V is TRBV27, with D tentatively TRBD1 (6 bases). CDR1 and CDR2 (germline): MNHEY, SMNVEV (reference sequence). V was trimmed by 4 bases and J by 0 bases, leaving 22 bases between them. This CDR3 is 19 amino acids long.

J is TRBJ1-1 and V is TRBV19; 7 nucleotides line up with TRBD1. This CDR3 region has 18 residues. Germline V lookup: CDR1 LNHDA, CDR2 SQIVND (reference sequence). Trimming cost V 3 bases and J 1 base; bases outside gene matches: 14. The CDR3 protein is CASSISGTVLLRNTEAFF. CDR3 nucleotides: TGTGCCAGTAGTATCTCCGGGACAGTCCTCCTGAGGAACACTGAAGCTTTCTTT.